The 5 T cell receptor beta chains below come from one sample, sequenced in a study of CD8 T cells in Susac syndrome (dated by TCRdb to about 2019). Receptor amplification or capture employed the immunoSEQ multiplex PCR assay. RNA was extracted with the RNeasy kit and roughly 0.45 to 1 ug was reverse transcribed using random hexamers. TCRdb trimmed the raw reads at Q25, called clones with MiXCR and kept productive beta chains. Identical CDR3 protein sequences are pooled into one entry, listed with their most common genes and DNA. This sample gives roughly 130,000 distinct CDR3 sequences in total; about 95% of them show up just once. 0.1% to 0.15% of the sample rests with the top ten. Input material: CD4+ T cells from PBMCs. The receptor set was obtained from a human donor with multiple sclerosis.

V usage is TRBV7-6 and J usage is TRBJ2-7; TRBD1 agrees at 12 bases. J lost 5 bases, V lost 8 bases, and 7 bases had no gene match. CDR1 and CDR2 (germline): SGHVS, FNYEAQ. The CDR3 covers 14 residues. The CDR3 region is CASGPGTGGNEQYF. CDR3 DNA sequence: TGTGCCAGCGGACCCGGGACAGGGGGCAACGAGCAGTACTTC.

The chain recombines TRBV12-5 with TRBJ2-6; 9 bases line up with TRBD2. The CDR3 is 17 residues long. The germline gives CDR1 LGHNT, CDR2 FRNRAP. V shed 7 bases, J shed 0 bases, and the junction held 7 bases outside the gene matches. The CDR3 coding sequence is TGTGCTAGTGCCCTCCTAGCGGGGAGCTCTGGGGCCAACGTCCTGACTTTC. Translated: CASALLAGSSGANVLTF.

This chain links TRBV4-3 with TRBJ1-2; D is perhaps TRBD1 (6 bases). V dropped 0 bases and J dropped 3 bases, with 14 bases sitting between them. This CDR3 contains 16 residues. CDR1 and CDR2 (germline): LGHNA, YSLEER. CDR3 amino acids: CASSQDADRLDYGYTF. In DNA, the CDR3 is TGCGCCAGCAGCCAAGATGCGGACAGATTAGACTATGGCTACACCTTC.

The chain joins TRBV6-6 to TRBJ2-1; 9 bases match TRBD2. There are 14 residues in the CDR3. The V gene end was trimmed by 2 bases and the J gene end by 7 bases; junction bases not matched to a gene: 3. The germline V gene encodes CDR1 MNHNY and CDR2 SVGAGI (reference sequence). The CDR3 DNA reads as TGTGCCAGCAGTTACGGCGGGAGGGGGAATGAGCAGTTCTTC. It is translated as CASSYGGRGNEQFF.

The rearrangement uses TRBV10-3 and TRBJ2-1, with D maybe TRBD1 (6 bases). CDR1 and CDR2 (germline): ENHRY, SYGVKD. The CDR3 totals 13 residues. V was clipped by 6 bases and J by 6 bases, with 12 bases between them. The CDR3 DNA is TGTGCCATCAGACGGGACAACCCCAATGAGCAGTTCTTC. This codes for CAIRRDNPNEQFF.